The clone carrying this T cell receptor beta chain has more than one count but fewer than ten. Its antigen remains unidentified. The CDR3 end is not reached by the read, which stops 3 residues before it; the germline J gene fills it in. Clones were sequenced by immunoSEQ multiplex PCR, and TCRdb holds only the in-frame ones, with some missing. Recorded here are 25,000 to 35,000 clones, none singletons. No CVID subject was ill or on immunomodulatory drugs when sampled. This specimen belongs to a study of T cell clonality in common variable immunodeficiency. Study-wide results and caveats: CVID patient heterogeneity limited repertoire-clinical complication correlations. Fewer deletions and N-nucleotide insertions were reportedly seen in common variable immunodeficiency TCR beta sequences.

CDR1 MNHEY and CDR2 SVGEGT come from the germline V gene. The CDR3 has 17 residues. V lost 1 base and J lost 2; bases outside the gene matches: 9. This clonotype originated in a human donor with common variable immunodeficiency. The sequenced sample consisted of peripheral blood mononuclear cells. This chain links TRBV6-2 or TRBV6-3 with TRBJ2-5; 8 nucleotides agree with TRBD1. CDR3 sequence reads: CASSYFPRTGRQETQYF. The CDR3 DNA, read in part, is TGTGCCAGCAGTTACTTCCCGAGGACAGGGCGGCAAGAGACC.